The T cell receptor (beta chain) under discussion was sequenced for a study of blood T cell repertoires in COVID-19. The wider study: From T cells, B-cell-depleted T cells, or PBMCs came the material, which was cDNA or gDNA.

The CDR3 consists of 10 residues. The participants were between roughly 18 and 100 years old and came from some 23 US areas. Assignments of participants to cohorts depended upon their own reported clinical history. Authors' processing steps: Amplification from reference gene primers served as the basis for estimated nucleated cell counts. Profiling relied on immunoSEQ multiplex PCR, and the TCRdb table lists in-frame clones only, not all of them. V and J calls and clone size are given by that table; D and trimming were obtained from the DNA. The repertoire holds under 300,000 clones, with more than 75% as singletons.

The chain joins TRBV21-1 to TRBJ2-7; TRBD2 was called by the table and not checked on the DNA. TRBV21-1 constitutes a pseudogene. This TCR was sampled from a woman in her 50s who had recovered from COVID-19. The sample taken for sequencing was PBMCs or T cells enriched from blood (not recorded which). This chain's CDR3 is CANRGYEQYF. The CDR3 region has the DNA TGTGCCAACCGGGGGTACGAGCAGTACTTC.